This T cell receptor beta chain was obtained from a study of regulatory T cells in long-lasting Graves disease. V lost 1 base, J lost 8 bases, and 9 bases stayed unmatched. The germline V gene has CDR1 KGHDR and CDR2 SFDVKD. This CDR3 comprises 15 residues. Arm-PCR of CDR3 regions and iRepertoire HTBI primers were used to build TCR beta libraries. TCRdb re-called the multiplex PCR reads with MiXCR, one entry per CDR3 protein. Altogether fewer than 600,000 distinct CDR3 sequences are present, less than 25% being singletons, with the ten largest covering around 13%. The time point here: persistent/refractory GD, antithyroid drugs over 5 years with positive TRAb. From PBMCs, RNA was extracted and then used to make the TCR library.

The chain is built from TRBV24-1 and TRBJ1-2, with 7 bases lining up with TRBD1. Sequenced here: peripheral blood mononuclear cells (PBMCs), sampled when the disease was refractory, from a patient treated with antithyroid drugs. This sequence was found in a female donor with Graves disease. The CDR3 nucleotides read TGTGCCACCAGTGATTTCCGACAGGGAAGCAAGGGCTACACCTTC. This encodes CATSDFRQGSKGYTF.